This T cell receptor (beta chain) is drawn from a study of post-analysis software for immune sequencing data (dated by TCRdb to the mid-2010s). With regard to the full study: Recorded disease courses included relapsing-remitting, secondary progressive and progressive-relapsing multiple sclerosis, with some patients lacking subtype annotation. The patient repertoires were compared against 11 previously published healthy control repertoires obtained from donors aged roughly 6 to 28 years. A subset of samples was prepared in parallel using single-end sample barcoding, then pooled and co-amplified after Illumina adapter ligation.

To demonstrate the VDJtools post-analysis software, the study profiled TCR beta repertoires from the peripheral blood of about a dozen young patients with multiple sclerosis. The multiple sclerosis patients were children and adolescents ranging in age from roughly 6 to 15 years. What the research found in general, with its limitations: Compared with controls, multiple sclerosis patients had significantly lower normalized Chao1 diversity, a finding suggesting substantial peripheral T-cell clonal expansion. The control group was slightly older than the multiple sclerosis patient group. Direct clustering with F measure revealed strong co-clustering of samples prepared in the same batch, which led to a batch-effect correction. Four or five TRBV segments, including TRBV5-6, TRBV5-1 and TRBV20-1, were significantly more frequent in patients than controls.

About this clonotype itself: Its antigen remains unidentified. No quality values exist for individual bases; no much larger clone is one base distant.

CDR1 SNHLY and CDR2 FYNNEI were looked up in the germline V gene. From the cysteine up to the phenylalanine, the CDR3 has a length of 17 residues. Solely the CDR3 DNA is kept, with 51 bases framed from the first base. Library preparation was by PCR. The instrument given in TCRdb is Illumina HiSeq 2500. To reduce PCR and sequencing biases, unique molecular identifiers were built into the TCR beta cDNA libraries. Every 1 to 10 million input T cells yielded approximately 500,000 cDNA molecules, meaning each molecule approximated one T cell. The patient libraries were prepared and sequenced using the same protocol as the earlier healthy control dataset. Within a given batch, samples were prepared together, multiplexed and sequenced on the same HiSeq lane. In the original analysis: Raw barcoded reads were processed with MIGEC, discarding single-read molecular identifier groups before consensus assembly and CDR3 extraction. Clonotype tables were post-analysed with VDJtools, and diversity was normalized by down-sampling all datasets to the smallest sample size. To correct batch-related cross-sample contamination, repertoire overlap clustering matched CDR3 amino acid sequences but not nucleotide sequences. TCRdb redid the processing of the public reads, applying fastp at Q25 and MiXCR, and retained in-frame beta chains. Each record represents a unique CDR3 protein, reported with the most common genes and DNA among its rows. The authors' filters were not applied to this entry. The sample includes a few hundred thousand distinct CDR3 sequences, with 36% observed a single time. Of the sample, around 4.7% falls within the top ten clones.

The rearranged segments are TRBV2 and TRBJ2-5; TRBD2 might be the D gene, on 6 matching bases. The end of the DNA aligns better with TRBJ2-7, so the J call may be wrong. Sequenced sample: blood. This clonotype was obtained from a girl aged 10 to 17 with multiple sclerosis. The nucleotide sequence reads as follows: TGTGCCAGCAGCATACCTGGGATCGCGGGGATCTGCTACGAGCAGTACTTC. The resulting protein is CASSIPGIAGICYEQYF.